The T cell receptor beta chain described here comes from a study of T cell changes during pregnancy in multiple sclerosis. This CDR3 region has 15 residues. The V gene's germline CDR1 is SGHRS and CDR2 YFSETQ. Trimming cost V 5 bases and J 5 bases; bases outside gene matches: 10. Clones were read by immunoSEQ multiplex PCR, and TCRdb kept only the in-frame ones, dropping some. The data contain 95,000 to 100,000 clones, under 95% of them singletons. This receptor was obtained from a female donor in good health, enrolled as a control in a pregnancy study. V gene TRBV5-1 combines with J gene TRBJ2-7; TRBD1 aligns across 10 bases. The source was peripheral blood, collected after pregnancy. In DNA form, the CDR3 reads TGCGCCAGCAGTTTACCGACAGGGGGCATCGACGAGCAGTACTTC. Encoded protein: CASSLPTGGIDEQYF.